These 22 T cell receptor beta chains were all obtained from the same sample, sequenced in a study of immune evolution from preneoplasia to lung adenocarcinoma. TCRdb's copy holds only in-frame clones and misses some; the assay was immunoSEQ multiplex PCR. The sample has fewer than 50,000 clones; around 85% are singletons. What was sequenced was FFPE invasive lung adenocarcinoma tissue. Receptors were obtained from a person in their sixties or seventies with lung adenocarcinoma.

J is TRBJ2-2 and V is TRBV7-2, with 7 bases matching TRBD1. The ends lost 6 bases at V and 5 bases at J; junction bases unmatched: 3. CDR1 is SGHTA, CDR2 FQGNSA, per germline. This CDR3 contains 13 residues. The CDR3 sequence is CASRLTGTGELFF. In DNA form, the CDR3 reads TGTGCCAGCAGGCTGACAGGGACCGGGGAGCTGTTTTTT.

The chain couples TRBV5-5 to TRBJ2-1, with 8 positions matching TRBD2. There are 12 residues in the CDR3. Germline V lookup: CDR1 SGHKS, CDR2 YYEKEE (reference sequence). After removal of 4 bases from V and 9 bases from J, the junction contained 3 bases not matched to a gene. The CDR3 bases are TGTGCCAGCAGCCGAGCGGGAGCTGAGCAGTTCTTC. Its translation is CASSRAGAEQFF.

This clone qualifies as medium-sized. The chain joins TRBV19 to TRBJ2-3, with TRBD2 identical over 7 bases. Germline V gives CDR1 LNHDA, CDR2 SQIVND (reference sequence). The CDR3 totals 13 residues. The ends lost 9 bases at V and 4 bases at J; junction bases unmatched: 7. CDR3 residues: CASRAGLADTQYF. In DNA form, the CDR3 reads TGTGCCAGCAGAGCGGGATTGGCAGATACGCAGTATTTT.

The gene calls are TRBV19 and TRBJ2-5; 8 bases are shared with TRBD1. Trimming at V came to 4 bases and at J to 4 bases, leaving 8 bases not matched to a gene. Germline-derived CDR1 and CDR2 are LNHDA and SQIVND (reference sequence). The CDR3 runs to 15 residues. CDR3 bases: TGTGCCAGTAGTACACGTCATACAGGGGGAGAGACCCAGTACTTC. Translation: CASSTRHTGGETQYF.

The gene calls are TRBV2 and TRBJ2-1; no clear D gene. The CDR3 has 11 amino acids. V lost 7 bases and J lost 4, with 5 bases in between. Germline CDR1 reads SNHLY; CDR2 reads FYNNEI. CDR3 sequence: CASTQYNEQFF. The CDR3 coding sequence is TGTGCCAGCACACAGTACAATGAGCAGTTCTTC.

This chain joins TRBV28 and TRBJ2-1; TRBD1 is a possible D gene (6 bases). Trimming pared 4 bases from V and 5 bases from J, leaving 9 bases between. The germline V gene encodes CDR1 MDHEN and CDR2 SYDVKM. The CDR3 length is 13 residues. In DNA, the CDR3 is TGTGCCAGCAGTTCCTACAGGGACAATGAGCAGTTCTTC. This gives the protein CASSSYRDNEQFF.

This chain joins TRBV5-4 and TRBJ2-2; 9 bases agree with TRBD2. This CDR3 spans 16 amino acids. CDR1 is SGHNT and CDR2 is YYREEE in the germline V gene (reference sequence). Unmatched junction bases numbered 5, after V lost 2 bases and J lost 3 bases. The CDR3 loop reads CASSLGTSRYTGELFF. The CDR3 DNA is TGTGCCAGCAGCTTAGGGACTAGCAGATACACCGGGGAGCTGTTTTTT.

V and J are TRBV4-1 and TRBJ2-4; D is perhaps TRBD1 or TRBD2 (6 bases each). The CDR3 is 16 residues long. Germline V CDR1 and CDR2: MGHRA, YSYEKL. The V end was cut by 0 bases, the J end by 3 bases, with 12 bases between. The CDR3 DNA reads TGCGCCAGCAGCCAAGATGGAGGGGGAGTCAAAAACATTCAGTACTTC. Translating it yields CASSQDGGGVKNIQYF.

The V gene is TRBV4-1, the J gene TRBJ2-6; D not resolved. The CDR3 loop spans 18 amino acids. Deletions cut 3 bases from V and 0 bases from J, with 15 bases between. Germline-derived CDR1 and CDR2 are MGHRA and YSYEKL. CDR3 bases: TGCGCCAGCAGCCAGCTTCAAAAAGGCGGCTCTGGGGCCAACGTCCTGACTTTC. Encoded protein: CASSQLQKGGSGANVLTF.

J is TRBJ2-3 and V is TRBV5-4, with TRBD2 matching 10 bases. The junction had 3 bases not matched to a gene; V was cut back by 3 bases and J by 5 bases. CDR3 length: 14 residues. Per germline, CDR1 SGHNT and CDR2 YYREEE (reference sequence). The DNA for the CDR3 is TGTGCCAGCAGCTCACGGACTAGCGGAGATACGCAGTATTTT. Translated, it gives CASSSRTSGDTQYF.

The rearrangement uses TRBV2 and TRBJ2-2; no clear D. CDR3 size: 16 residues. Trimming removed 8 bases from V and 1 base from J, with 17 bases in between. Germline values: CDR1 SNHLY, CDR2 FYNNEI. This CDR3 reads CASQEGLVRNTGELFF. CDR3 sequence (DNA): TGTGCCAGCCAAGAAGGCCTCGTCCGGAACACCGGGGAGCTGTTTTTT.

The V call is TRBV2, the J call TRBJ2-2; no clear D gene. V was shortened by 5 bases and J by 7 bases, with 5 bases between the two germline ends. Per the germline V gene, CDR1 is SNHLY and CDR2 is FYNNEI. The length of the CDR3 is 11 residues. As DNA, the CDR3 is TGTGCCAGCAGTTATCACGGGGAGCTGTTTTTT. It is translated as CASSYHGELFF.

The chain joins TRBV28 to TRBJ1-3; 7 bases line up with TRBD1. There are 15 residues in the CDR3. The V segment lost 5 bases and the J segment 0 bases; nucleotides outside the gene matches: 4. CDR1 and CDR2 from the germline V gene are MDHEN and SYDVKM. The CDR3 DNA follows: TGTGCCAGCAGTAGACAGGGAATCTCTGGAAACACCATATATTTT. Protein sequence: CASSRQGISGNTIYF.

The count of this clone is one. V gene TRBV11-2 combines with J gene TRBJ2-3, with 9 bases aligning to TRBD1. Germline assignment: CDR1 SGHAT and CDR2 FQNNGV. V shed 7 bases, J shed 1 base, and the junction held 3 bases outside the gene matches. The CDR3 runs 14 residues. CDR3 nucleotides: TGTGCCAGCACGCGGACAGGGGGCACAGATACGCAGTATTTT. It is translated as CASTRTGGTDTQYF.

This clone has a single count. The chain is built from TRBV6-6 and TRBJ1-3; D might be TRBD1 (5 bases). The ends were cut back, 4 bases at V and 2 bases at J, with 9 bases in the middle. The CDR3 extends over 14 amino acids. Germline V CDR1 and CDR2: MNHNY, SVGAGI (reference sequence). CDR3 amino acids: CASSSPGTGNTIYF. In DNA form, the CDR3 reads TGTGCCAGCAGTTCCCCAGGGACTGGAAACACCATATATTTT.

The rearrangement uses TRBV7-8 and TRBJ2-3, with 9 bases that match TRBD2. The V gene's germline CDR1 is SGHVS and CDR2 FQNEAQ. Trimming removed 5 bases from V and 4 bases from J; junction bases left unmatched: 13. The CDR3 is made up of 17 amino acids. The CDR3 DNA reads as TGTGCCAGCAGCCTAAACATACCGGGACTAGCATCAGATACGCAGTATTTT. Amino acids: CASSLNIPGLASDTQYF.

CDR3: CASSSFGEPQHF. The CDR3 DNA is TGTGCCAGCAGTTCGTTTGGTGAGCCCCAGCATTTT. This chain connects TRBV27 to TRBJ1-5; no reliable D call. The V end lost 4 bases, the J end lost 8 bases, and 9 bases lay between the germline ends. The germline V gene has CDR1 MNHEY and CDR2 SMNVEV (reference sequence). The CDR3 loop spans 12 amino acids.

This sequence joins TRBV4-2 and TRBJ2-6, with 7 bases lining up with TRBD2. This CDR3 is built from 17 residues. V lost 4 bases and J lost 4; bases outside the gene matches: 10. The germline V gene has CDR1 LGHNA and CDR2 YNFKEQ. The CDR3 nucleotides are TGTGCCAGCAGCCGAGAAGTATCCGGGAGGGGGGCCAACGTCCTGACTTTC. It encodes CASSREVSGRGANVLTF.

The chain couples TRBV12-5 to TRBJ1-5, with 8 nucleotides matching TRBD1. V shed 6 bases and J 7 bases; nucleotides not matched to a gene: 8. In germline, CDR1 is LGHNT, CDR2 FRNRAP. The CDR3 runs 14 residues. The CDR3 protein is CASGIQGERQPQHF. DNA for the CDR3: TGTGCTAGTGGAATACAGGGGGAGCGGCAGCCCCAGCATTTT.

The V call is TRBV5-1, the J call TRBJ2-1, with 11 nucleotides matching TRBD2. J gave up 6 bases and V 4 bases, and 6 bases lay outside the gene matches. This CDR3 comprises 15 residues. CDR1 and CDR2 from the germline V gene are SGHRS and YFSETQ. The CDR3 protein is CASSPLAGVGNEQFF. The CDR3 coding sequence is TGCGCCAGCAGCCCACTAGCGGGAGTAGGCAATGAGCAGTTCTTC.

The table lists this clone with a few counts. This chain uses TRBV7-9 with TRBJ2-2, with D perhaps matching TRBD2 (5 bases). The CDR3 loop spans 17 amino acids. Germline values: CDR1 SEHNR, CDR2 FQNEAQ (reference sequence). Trimming removed 2 bases at V and 1 base at J, with 14 bases between. Here the CDR3 reads CASSLRSGRRNTGELFF. CDR3 coding DNA: TGTGCCAGCAGCTTAAGGAGCGGACGCCGGAACACCGGGGAGCTGTTTTTT.

This clone showed up just once. The CDR3 bases are TGTGCCTGGAGTGTACTAGACAGGACGAACACTGAAGCTTTCTTT. Its protein product is CAWSVLDRTNTEAFF. This rearrangement joins TRBV30 to TRBJ1-1; D possibly corresponds to TRBD1 (6 bases). The germline V gene encodes CDR1 GTSNPN and CDR2 SVGIG (reference sequence). V gave up 0 bases and J gave up 1 base, with 12 bases separating them. The CDR3 covers 15 residues.